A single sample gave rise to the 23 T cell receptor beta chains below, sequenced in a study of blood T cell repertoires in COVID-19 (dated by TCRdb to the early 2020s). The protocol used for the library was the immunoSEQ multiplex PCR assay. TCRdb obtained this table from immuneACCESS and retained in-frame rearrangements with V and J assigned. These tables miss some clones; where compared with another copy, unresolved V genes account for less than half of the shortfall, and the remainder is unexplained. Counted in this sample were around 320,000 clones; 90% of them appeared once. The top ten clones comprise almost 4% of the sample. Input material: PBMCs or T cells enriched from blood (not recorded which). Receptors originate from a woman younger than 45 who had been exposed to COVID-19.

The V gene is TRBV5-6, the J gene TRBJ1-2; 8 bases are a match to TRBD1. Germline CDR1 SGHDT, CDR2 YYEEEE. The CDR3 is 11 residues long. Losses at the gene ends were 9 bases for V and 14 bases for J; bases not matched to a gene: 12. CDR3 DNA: TGTGCCACCCGCAGGGGGCCCTTCGGAACCTTC. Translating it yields CATRRGPFGTF.

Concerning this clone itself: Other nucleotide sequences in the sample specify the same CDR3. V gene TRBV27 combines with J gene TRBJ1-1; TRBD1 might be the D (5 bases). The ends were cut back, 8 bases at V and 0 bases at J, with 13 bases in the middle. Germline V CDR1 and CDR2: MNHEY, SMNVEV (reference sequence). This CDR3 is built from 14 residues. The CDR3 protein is CASSPGGMNTEAFF. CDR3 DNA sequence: TGTGCCAGCTCCCCCGGGGGAATGAACACTGAAGCTTTCTTT.

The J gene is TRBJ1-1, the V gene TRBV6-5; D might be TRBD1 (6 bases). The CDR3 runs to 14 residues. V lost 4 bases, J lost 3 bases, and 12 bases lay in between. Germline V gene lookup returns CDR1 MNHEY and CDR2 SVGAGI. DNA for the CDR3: TGTGCCAGCAGTTTAACAGGGCCCGACACTGAAGCTTTCTTT. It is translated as CASSLTGPDTEAFF.

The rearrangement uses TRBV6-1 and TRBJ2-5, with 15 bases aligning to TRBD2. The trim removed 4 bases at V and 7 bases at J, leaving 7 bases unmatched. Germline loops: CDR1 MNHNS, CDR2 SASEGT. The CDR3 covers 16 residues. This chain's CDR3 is CASSGRTSGGAGTQYF. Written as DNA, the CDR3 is TGTGCCAGCAGTGGCCGGACTAGCGGGGGGGCTGGGACCCAGTACTTC.

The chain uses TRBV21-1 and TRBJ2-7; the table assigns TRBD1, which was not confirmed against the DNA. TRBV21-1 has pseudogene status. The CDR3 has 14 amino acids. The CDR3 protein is CASSKEAGNYEQYF. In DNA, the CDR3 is TGTGCCAGCAGCAAAGAGGCAGGGAACTACGAGCAGTACTTC.

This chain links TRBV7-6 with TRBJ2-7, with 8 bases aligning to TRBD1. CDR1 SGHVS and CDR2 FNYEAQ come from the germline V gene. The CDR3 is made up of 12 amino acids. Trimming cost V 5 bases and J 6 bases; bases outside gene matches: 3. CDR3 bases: TGTGCCAGCAGCCTAGACAGGGGCGAGCAGTACTTC. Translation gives CASSLDRGEQYF.

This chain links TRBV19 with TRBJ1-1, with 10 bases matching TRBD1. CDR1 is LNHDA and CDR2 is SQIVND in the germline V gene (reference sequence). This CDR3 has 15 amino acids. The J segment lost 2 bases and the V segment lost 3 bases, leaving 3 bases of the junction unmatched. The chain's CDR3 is CASSIGDRGNTEAFF. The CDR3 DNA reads TGTGCCAGTAGTATTGGGGACAGGGGCAACACTGAAGCTTTCTTT.

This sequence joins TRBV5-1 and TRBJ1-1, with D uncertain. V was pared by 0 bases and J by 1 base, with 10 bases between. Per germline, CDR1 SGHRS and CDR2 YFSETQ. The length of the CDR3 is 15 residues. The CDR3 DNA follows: TGCGCCAGCAGCTTGGACATCCGGGAGAACACTGAAGCTTTCTTT. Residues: CASSLDIRENTEAFF.

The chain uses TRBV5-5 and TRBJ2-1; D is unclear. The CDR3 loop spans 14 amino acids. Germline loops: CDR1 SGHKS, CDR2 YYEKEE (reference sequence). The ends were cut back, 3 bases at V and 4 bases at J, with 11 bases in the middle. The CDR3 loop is CASSSYQDYNEQFF. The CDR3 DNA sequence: TGTGCCAGCAGCTCCTACCAAGATTACAATGAGCAGTTCTTC. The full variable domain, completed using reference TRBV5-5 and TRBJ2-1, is DAGVTQSPTHLIKTRGQQVTLRCSPISGHKSVSWYQQVLGQGPQFIFQYYEKEERGRGNFPDRFSARQFPNYSSELNVNALLLGDSALYLCASSSYQDYNEQFFGPGTRLTVL.

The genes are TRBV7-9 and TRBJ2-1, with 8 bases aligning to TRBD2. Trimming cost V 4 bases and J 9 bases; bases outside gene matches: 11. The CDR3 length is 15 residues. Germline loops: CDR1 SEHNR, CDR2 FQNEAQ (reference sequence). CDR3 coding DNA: TGTGCCAGCAGCTCCCCCGGGGGAGCGGGGGCTGAGCAGTTCTTC. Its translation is CASSSPGGAGAEQFF.

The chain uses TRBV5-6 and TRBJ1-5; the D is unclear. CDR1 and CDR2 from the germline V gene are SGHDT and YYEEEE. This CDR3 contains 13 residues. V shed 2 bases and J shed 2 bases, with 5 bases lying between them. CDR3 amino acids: CASSFTGNQPQHF. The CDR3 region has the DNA TGTGCCAGCAGCTTCACAGGCAATCAGCCCCAGCATTTT.

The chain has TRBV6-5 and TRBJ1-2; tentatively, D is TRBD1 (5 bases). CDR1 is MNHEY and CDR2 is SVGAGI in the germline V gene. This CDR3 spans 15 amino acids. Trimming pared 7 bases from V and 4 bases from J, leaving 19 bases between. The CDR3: CASTQSRAPSYGYTF. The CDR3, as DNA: TGTGCCAGCACCCAATCCAGGGCCCCCTCCTATGGCTACACCTTC.

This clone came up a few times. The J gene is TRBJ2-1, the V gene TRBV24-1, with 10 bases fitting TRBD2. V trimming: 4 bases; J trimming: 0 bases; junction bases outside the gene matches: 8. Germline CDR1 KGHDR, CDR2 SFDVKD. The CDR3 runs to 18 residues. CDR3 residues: CATSDPPASGGSYNEQFF. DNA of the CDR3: TGTGCCACCAGTGACCCCCCGGCTAGCGGGGGCTCCTACAATGAGCAGTTCTTC.

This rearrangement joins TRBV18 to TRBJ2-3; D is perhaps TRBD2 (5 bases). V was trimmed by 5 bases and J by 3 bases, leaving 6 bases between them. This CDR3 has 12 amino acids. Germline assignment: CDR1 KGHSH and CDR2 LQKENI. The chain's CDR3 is CASSSGTDTQYF. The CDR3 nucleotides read TGTGCCAGCTCATCGGGAACAGATACGCAGTATTTT.

The CDR3 bases are TGTGCCAGCAGACAGGGGTCGCCGAATGAAAAACTGTTTTTT. Translating gives CASRQGSPNEKLFF. The chain couples TRBV6-5 to TRBJ1-4; TRBD1 aligns across 7 bases. The CDR3 has 14 residues. The V and J ends lost 6 bases and 5 bases, in that order; junction bases with no gene match: 6. Germline V gene lookup returns CDR1 MNHEY and CDR2 SVGAGI.

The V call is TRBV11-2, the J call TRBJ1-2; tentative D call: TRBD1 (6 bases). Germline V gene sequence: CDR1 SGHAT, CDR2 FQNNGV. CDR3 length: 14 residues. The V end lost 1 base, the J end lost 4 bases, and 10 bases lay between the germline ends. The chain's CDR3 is CASSLAGQIYGYTF. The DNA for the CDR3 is TGTGCCAGCAGCTTAGCCGGACAGATCTATGGCTACACCTTC.

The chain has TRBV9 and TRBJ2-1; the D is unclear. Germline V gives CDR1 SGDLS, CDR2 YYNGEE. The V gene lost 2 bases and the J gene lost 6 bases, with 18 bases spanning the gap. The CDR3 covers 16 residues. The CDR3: CASSVSTASPGNEQFF. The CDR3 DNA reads TGTGCCAGCAGCGTTTCTACAGCCTCCCCCGGCAATGAGCAGTTCTTC.

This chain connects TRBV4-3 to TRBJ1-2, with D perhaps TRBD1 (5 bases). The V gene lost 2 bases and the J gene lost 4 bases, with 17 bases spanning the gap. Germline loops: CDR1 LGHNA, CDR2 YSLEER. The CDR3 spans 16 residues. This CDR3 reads CASSQIGTLDVYGYTF. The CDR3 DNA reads TGCGCCAGCAGCCAAATCGGGACTCTCGACGTCTATGGCTACACCTTC.

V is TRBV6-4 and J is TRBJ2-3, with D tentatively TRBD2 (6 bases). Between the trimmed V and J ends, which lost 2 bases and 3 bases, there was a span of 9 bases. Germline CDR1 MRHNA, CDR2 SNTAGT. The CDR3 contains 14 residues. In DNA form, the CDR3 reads TGTGCCAGCAGTGACAGGGCGGGAACAGATACGCAGTATTTT. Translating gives CASSDRAGTDTQYF.

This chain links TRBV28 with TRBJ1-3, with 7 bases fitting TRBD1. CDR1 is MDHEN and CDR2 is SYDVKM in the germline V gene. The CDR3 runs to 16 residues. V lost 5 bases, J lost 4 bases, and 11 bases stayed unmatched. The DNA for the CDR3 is TGTGCCAGCAGTCAAGGGACAGCCTGGGCCGGAAACACCATATATTTT. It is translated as CASSQGTAWAGNTIYF. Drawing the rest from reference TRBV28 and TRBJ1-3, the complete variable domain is DVKVTQSSRYLVKRTGEKVFLECVQDMDHENMFWYRQDPGLGLRLIYFSYDVKMKEKGDIPEGYSVSREKKERFSLILESASTNQTSMYLCASSQGTAWAGNTIYFGEGSWLTVV.

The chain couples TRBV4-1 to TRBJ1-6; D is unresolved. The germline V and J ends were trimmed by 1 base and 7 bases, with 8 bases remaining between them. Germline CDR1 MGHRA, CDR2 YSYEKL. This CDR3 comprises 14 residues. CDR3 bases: TGCGCCAGCAGCCAAGTTGGCGGGAATTCACCCCTCCACTTT. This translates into CASSQVGGNSPLHF.

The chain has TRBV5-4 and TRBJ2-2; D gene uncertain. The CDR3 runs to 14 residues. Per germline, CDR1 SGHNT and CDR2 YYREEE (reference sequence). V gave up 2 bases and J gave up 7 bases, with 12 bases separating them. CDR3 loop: CASSLSPSVGELFF. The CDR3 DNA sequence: TGTGCCAGCAGCTTAAGCCCGTCGGTCGGGGAGCTGTTTTTT.

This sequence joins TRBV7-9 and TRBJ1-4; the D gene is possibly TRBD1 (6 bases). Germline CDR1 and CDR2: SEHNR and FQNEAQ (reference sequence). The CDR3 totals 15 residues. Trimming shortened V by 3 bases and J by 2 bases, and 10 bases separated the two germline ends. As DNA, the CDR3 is TGTGCCAGCAGCTTGGGGGCGTGGACTAATGAAAAACTGTTTTTT. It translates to CASSLGAWTNEKLFF.